This TCR beta chain was profiled in a study of early T cells in non-severe SARS-CoV-2 infection. For the study at large: Bulk RNA taken from unsorted whole blood was sequenced, leaving chains unpaired. The study's findings and limits: A preference for anti-spike CD8 responses marked VDJdb matching, which missed private and CD4 specificities.

V lost 4 bases to trimming and J lost 8 bases, with 18 bases between them. The CDR3 has 14 amino acids. Germline V CDR1 and CDR2: SGHKS, YYEKEE (reference sequence). Details on this clonotype: Its antigen is not known.

Unique molecular identifier tags were affixed to discrete cDNA molecules. TCRdb itself ran the 5' RACE reads through MiXCR, one entry per CDR3 protein. Here the sample spans more than 75,000 distinct CDR3 sequences, around 13% being singletons. The sequencing input was whole blood. The chain links TRBV5-5 to TRBJ1-1, with D possibly matching TRBD1 (5 bases). The receptor was isolated from an adult who was a healthcare worker with PCR-confirmed SARS-CoV-2 infection or an uninfected control (not recorded which). The CDR3 sequence is CASSPQWGMKEAFF. CDR3 DNA sequence: TGTGCCAGCAGCCCACAGTGGGGGATGAAAGAAGCTTTCTTT. The whole variable domain, remainder taken from reference TRBV5-5 and TRBJ1-1, is DAGVTQSPTHLIKTRGQQVTLRCSPISGHKSVSWYQQVLGQGPQFIFQYYEKEERGRGNFPDRFSARQFPNYSSELNVNALLLGDSALYLCASSPQWGMKEAFFGQGTRLTVV.